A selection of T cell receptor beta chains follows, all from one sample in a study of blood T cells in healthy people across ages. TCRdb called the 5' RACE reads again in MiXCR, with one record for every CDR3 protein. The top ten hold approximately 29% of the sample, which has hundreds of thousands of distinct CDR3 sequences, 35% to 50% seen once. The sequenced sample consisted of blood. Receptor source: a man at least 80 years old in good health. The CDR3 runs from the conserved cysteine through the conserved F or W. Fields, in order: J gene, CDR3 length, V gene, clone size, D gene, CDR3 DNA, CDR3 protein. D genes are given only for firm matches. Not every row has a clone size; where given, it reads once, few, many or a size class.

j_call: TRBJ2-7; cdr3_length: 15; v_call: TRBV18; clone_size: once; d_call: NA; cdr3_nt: TGTGCCAGCTCACTGTCAGCCGACATCTCCTACGAGCAGTACTTC; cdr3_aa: CASSLSADISYEQYF
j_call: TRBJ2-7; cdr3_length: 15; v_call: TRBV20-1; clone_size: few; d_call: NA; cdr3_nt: TGCAGTGCTAGAGATCTTTTGGCCGTCTCCTACGAGCAGTACTTC; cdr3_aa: CSARDLLAVSYEQYF
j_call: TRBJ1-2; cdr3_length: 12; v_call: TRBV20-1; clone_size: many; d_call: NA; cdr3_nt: TGCAGTGCCCCGAGGGGGGATGGTGGCTACACCTTC; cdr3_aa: CSAPRGDGGYTF
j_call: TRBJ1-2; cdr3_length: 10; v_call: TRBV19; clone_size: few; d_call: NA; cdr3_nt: TGTGCCAGTAGCAACCGGGAGGACACCTTC; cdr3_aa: CASSNREDTF
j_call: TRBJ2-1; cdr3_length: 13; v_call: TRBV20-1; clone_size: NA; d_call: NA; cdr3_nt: TGCAGTGCCAAAAGAGACAGACAAGAGACCCAGTTCTTC; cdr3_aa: CSAKRDRQETQFF
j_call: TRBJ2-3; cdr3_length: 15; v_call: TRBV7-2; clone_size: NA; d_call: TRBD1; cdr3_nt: TGTGCCAGCAGTTGGACAGGGGGCGGAACAGATACGCAGTATTTT; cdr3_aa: CASSWTGGGTDTQYF
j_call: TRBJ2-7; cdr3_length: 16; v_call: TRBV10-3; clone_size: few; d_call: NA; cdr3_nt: TGTGCCATCAGTGAGTCGCCTCTGGACAGCCCCTACGAGCAGTACTTC; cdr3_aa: CAISESPLDSPYEQYF
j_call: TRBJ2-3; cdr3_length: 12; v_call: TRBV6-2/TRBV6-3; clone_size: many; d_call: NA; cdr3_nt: TGTGGCACGCGCAGGGGTTCGGATACGCAGTATTTT; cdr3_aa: CGTRRGSDTQYF
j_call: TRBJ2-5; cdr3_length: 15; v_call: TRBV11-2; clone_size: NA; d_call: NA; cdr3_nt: TGTGCCAGCACCTTAATGGCGGGGCTCGGTGAGACCCAGTACTTC; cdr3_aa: CASTLMAGLGETQYF
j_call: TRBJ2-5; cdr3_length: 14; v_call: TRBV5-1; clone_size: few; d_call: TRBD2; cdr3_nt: TGCGCCAGCAGCTTGGCACCTAGCGGCAATGAGCAGTACTTC; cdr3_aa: CASSLAPSGNEQYF
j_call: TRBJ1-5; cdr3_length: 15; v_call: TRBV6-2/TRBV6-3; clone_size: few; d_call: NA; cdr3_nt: TGTGCCAGCAGTTACTCGATGGCAGGGGATCAGCCCCAGCATTTT; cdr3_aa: CASSYSMAGDQPQHF
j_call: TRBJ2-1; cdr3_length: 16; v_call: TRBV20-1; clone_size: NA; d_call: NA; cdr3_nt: TGCAGTGCTAGTTCGTCGTATTCGGAGTTAGGGAATGAGCAGTTCTTC; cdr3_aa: CSASSSYSELGNEQFF
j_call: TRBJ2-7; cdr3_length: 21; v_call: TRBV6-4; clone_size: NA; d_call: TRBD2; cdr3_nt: TGTGCCAGCAGTGATAGGGTAACTATGCAGGCGGGAGGGCGCCTGGTACGCGAGCAGTACTTC; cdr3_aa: CASSDRVTMQAGGRLVREQYF